The present T cell receptor beta chain was sequenced within a study of blood T cell repertoires in COVID-19 (dated by TCRdb to 2018 to 2020). For the wider study: Samples covering the acute and convalescent phases of COVID-19 were provided by collaborators in the United States, Italy and Spain. The material from the prospective study consisted of cDNA or gDNA derived from T cells, B-cell-depleted T cells, or PBMCs. The repertoires were made available in a free public database intended to serve as a resource for research on the immune response to SARS-CoV-2. Sample metadata almost always included a de-identified subject ID, COVID-19 status, age in years and sex. HLA class I and class II types, where available, came from metadata supplied by the sample provider rather than from assay-based typing. The dataset comprised deeply sampled blood TCRbeta repertoires from subjects exposed to, actively infected with, or recovered from COVID-19. Samples came from the ongoing ImmuneRACE study (first 160 participants) plus 1,254 subjects from 6 global collaborators.

As for this clone: The antigen this receptor binds is unknown. Within one base of it there is no much larger clone, and no base qualities were kept.

Overall results and qualifications from the work: The amount of clinical and demographic metadata varied by source and participant and was provided uncurated.

Each collaborating institution followed its own protocols to collect whole blood in K2EDTA tubes. For TCRbeta analysis, collaborators shipped samples as frozen whole blood, isolated PBMCs, or DNA extracted from either of those sample types. The immunoSEQ Assay, a bias-controlled multiplex PCR, was used to amplify TCRbeta CDR3 regions from genomic DNA. On the authors' methods: Nucleated cell counts per sample were estimated from amplification of reference gene primers within the assay. To quantify the absolute abundance of each unique TCRbeta CDR3 rearrangement, sequence reads were collapsed and filtered. For each sample, productive Simpson clonality was calculated as the square root of Simpson's diversity index across productive rearrangements. This is the immuneACCESS table as TCRdb keeps it, with only in-frame sequences that have V and J called. A part of the clones is gone; compared with another copy, unresolved V genes explain less than half, and the rest is unexplained. That table supplies the V and J calls and clone size; D and trimming were determined from the DNA. Across this sample there are some 120,000 clones, with about 91% seen only once. 0.88% of the sample belongs to the ten largest clones.

The CDR3, cysteine through phenylalanine, is 16 amino acids long. Just the 48-base CDR3 DNA is kept, in frame starting at base 1. For CDR1 and CDR2, the germline V gene (reference sequence) lists MNHEY and SMNVEV. The V end gives up 5 bases and the J end 4 bases, leaving 10 bases in the junction not matched to a gene. The sequence came from a woman aged 45 to 65 with active or convalescent COVID-19. The sequencing input was peripheral blood. The chain employs TRBV27 and TRBJ1-1; TRBD1 lines up with 10 middle nucleotides. The nucleotide sequence reads as follows: TGTGCCAGCAGTCCTAACCCGGGACAGGGGTCCACTGAAGCTTTCTTT. The encoded protein is CASSPNPGQGSTEAFF.